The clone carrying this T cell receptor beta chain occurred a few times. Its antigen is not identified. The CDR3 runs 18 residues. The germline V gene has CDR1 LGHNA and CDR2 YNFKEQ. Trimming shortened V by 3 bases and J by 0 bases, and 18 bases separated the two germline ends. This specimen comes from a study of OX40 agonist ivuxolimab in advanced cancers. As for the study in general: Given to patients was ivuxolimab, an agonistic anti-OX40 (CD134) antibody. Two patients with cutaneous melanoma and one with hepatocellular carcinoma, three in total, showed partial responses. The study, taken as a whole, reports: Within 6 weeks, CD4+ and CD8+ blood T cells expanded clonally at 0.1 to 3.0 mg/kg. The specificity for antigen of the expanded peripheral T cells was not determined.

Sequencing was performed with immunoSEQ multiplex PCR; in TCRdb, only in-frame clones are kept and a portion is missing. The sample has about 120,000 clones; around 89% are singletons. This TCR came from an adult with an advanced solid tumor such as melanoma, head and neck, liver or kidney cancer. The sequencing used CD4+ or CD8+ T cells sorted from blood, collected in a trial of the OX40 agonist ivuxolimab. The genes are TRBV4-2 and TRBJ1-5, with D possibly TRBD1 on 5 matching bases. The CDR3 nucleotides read TGTGCCAGCAGCCATGGTTGGGGCAGGGAGATTAGCAATCAGCCCCAGCATTTT. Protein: CASSHGWGREISNQPQHF.